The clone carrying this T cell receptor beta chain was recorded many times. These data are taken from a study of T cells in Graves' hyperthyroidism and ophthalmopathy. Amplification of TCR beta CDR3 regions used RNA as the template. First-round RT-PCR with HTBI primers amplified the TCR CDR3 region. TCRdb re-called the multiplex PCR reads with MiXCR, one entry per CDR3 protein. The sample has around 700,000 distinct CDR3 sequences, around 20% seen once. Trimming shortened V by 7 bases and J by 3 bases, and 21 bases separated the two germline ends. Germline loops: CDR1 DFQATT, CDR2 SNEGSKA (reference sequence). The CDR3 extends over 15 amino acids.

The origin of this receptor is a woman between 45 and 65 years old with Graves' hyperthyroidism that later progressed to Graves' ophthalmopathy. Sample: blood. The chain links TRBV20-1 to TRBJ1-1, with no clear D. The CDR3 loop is CSVGGREEWDTEAFF. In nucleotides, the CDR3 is TGCAGTGTTGGTGGGAGGGAAGAGTGGGACACTGAAGCTTTCTTT.